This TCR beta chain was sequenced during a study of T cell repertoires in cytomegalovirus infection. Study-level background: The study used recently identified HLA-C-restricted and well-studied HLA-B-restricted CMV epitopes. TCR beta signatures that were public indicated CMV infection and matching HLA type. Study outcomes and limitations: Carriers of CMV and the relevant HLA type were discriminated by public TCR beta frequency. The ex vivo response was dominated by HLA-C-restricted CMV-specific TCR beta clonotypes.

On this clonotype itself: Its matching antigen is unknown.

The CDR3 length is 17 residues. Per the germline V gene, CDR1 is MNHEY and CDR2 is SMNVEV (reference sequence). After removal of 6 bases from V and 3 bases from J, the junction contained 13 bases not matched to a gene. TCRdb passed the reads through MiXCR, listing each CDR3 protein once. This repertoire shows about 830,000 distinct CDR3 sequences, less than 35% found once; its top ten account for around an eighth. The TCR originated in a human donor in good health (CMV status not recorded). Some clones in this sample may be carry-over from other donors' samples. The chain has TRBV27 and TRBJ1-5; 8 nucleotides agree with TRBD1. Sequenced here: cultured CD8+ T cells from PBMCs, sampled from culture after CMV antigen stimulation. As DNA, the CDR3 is TGTGCCAGCAGACGCGCCGGGACAGGCTTTAACAATCAGCCCCAGCATTTT. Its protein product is CASRRAGTGFNNQPQHF.